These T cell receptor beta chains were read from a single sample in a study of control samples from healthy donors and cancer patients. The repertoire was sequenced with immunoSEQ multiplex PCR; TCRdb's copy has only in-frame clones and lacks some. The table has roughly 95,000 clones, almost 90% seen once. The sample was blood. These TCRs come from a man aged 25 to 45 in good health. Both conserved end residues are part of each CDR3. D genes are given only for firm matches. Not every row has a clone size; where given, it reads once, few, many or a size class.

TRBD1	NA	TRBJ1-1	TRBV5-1	CASSLKLPGTGLGNTEAFF	TGCGCCAGCAGCTTGAAACTTCCTGGGACAGGTTTAGGGAACACTGAAGCTTTCTTT
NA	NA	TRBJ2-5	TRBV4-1	CASSPGLTVETQYF	TGCGCCAGCAGCCCCGGACTAACAGTGGAGACCCAGTACTTC
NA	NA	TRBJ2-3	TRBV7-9	CASSLPPPDTQYF	TGTGCCAGCAGCTTACCTCCCCCGGATACGCAGTATTTT
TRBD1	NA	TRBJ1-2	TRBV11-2	CASTITGGSRDGYTF	TGTGCCAGCACTATAACAGGGGGCAGTAGGGATGGCTACACCTTC
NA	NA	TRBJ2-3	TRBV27	CASSLLVVAGTDTQYF	TGTGCCAGCAGTCTCCTCGTAGTAGCGGGCACAGATACGCAGTATTTT
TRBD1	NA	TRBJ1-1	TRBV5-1	CASSSGTGGNTEAFF	TGCGCCAGCAGCTCAGGGACAGGGGGGAACACTGAAGCTTTCTTT
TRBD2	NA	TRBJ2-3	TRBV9	CASSVGGSWDGRDTQYF	TGTGCCAGCAGCGTAGGCGGGAGCTGGGATGGGCGAGATACGCAGTATTTT
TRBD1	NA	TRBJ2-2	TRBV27	CASSHGQGADTGELFF	TGTGCCAGCAGTCACGGACAGGGGGCGGACACCGGGGAGCTGTTTTTT
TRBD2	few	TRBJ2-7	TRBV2	CASSPGLAVFYEQYF	TGTGCCAGCAGCCCGGGACTAGCGGTGTTCTACGAGCAGTACTTC
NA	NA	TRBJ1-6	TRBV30	CAWSGQNNSPLHF	TGTGCCTGGAGTGGACAGAATAATTCACCCCTCCACTTT
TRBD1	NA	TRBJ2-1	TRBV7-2	CASSLGQGAGEQFF	TGTGCCAGCAGCTTAGGTCAGGGGGCTGGTGAGCAGTTCTTC
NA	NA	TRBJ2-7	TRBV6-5	CASTPGLGEQYF	TGTGCCAGCACACCCGGATTGGGCGAGCAGTACTTC
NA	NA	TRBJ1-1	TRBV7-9	CASSLVPDTEAFF	TGTGCCAGCAGCTTAGTCCCGGACACTGAAGCTTTCTTT
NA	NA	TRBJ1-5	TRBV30	CAWSAGTSANQPQHF	TGTGCCTGGAGCGCAGGGACGTCGGCTAATCAGCCCCAGCATTTT
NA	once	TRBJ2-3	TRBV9	CASSVEADTQYF	TGTGCCAGCAGCGTAGAGGCAGATACGCAGTATTTT
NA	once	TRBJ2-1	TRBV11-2	CASSLESWLVGNEQFF	TGTGCCAGCAGCTTAGAGTCGTGGTTGGTAGGAAATGAGCAGTTCTTC
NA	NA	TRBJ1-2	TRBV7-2	CASSLLPGVGYTF	TGTGCCAGCAGCTTATTACCAGGGGTTGGCTACACCTTC
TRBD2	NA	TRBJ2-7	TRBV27	CASSLRLAGLYEQYF	TGTGCCAGCAGTCTTCGACTAGCGGGTCTGTACGAGCAGTACTTC
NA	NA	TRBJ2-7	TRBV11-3	CASSRMGLKQAYEQYF	TGTGCCAGCAGCAGAATGGGGCTAAAGCAAGCCTACGAGCAGTACTTC
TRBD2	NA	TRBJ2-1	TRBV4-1	CASSQAPAGDEQFF	TGCGCCAGCAGCCAAGCACCAGCGGGAGATGAGCAGTTCTTC
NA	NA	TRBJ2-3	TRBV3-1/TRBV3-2	CASSPEGPTDTQYF	TGTGCCAGCAGCCCGGAGGGCCCGACAGATACGCAGTATTTT
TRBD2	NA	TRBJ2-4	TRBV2	CAKSLAEKNIQYF	TGTGCCAAATCCCTAGCGGAGAAAAACATTCAGTACTTC